Ten or more counts support the clone carrying this TCR beta chain. Pregnant or lactating patients were excluded, as were those with uncontrolled infection or other autoimmune disease. This entry belongs to a study of T cells in Graves' hyperthyroidism and ophthalmopathy. The CDR3 has 15 amino acids. CDR1 SGHAT and CDR2 FQNNGV come from the germline V gene. The trim removed 6 bases at V and 2 bases at J, leaving 5 bases unmatched. What was amplified from RNA transcripts were TCR beta CDR3 regions. The HTBI primer set drove a first-round RT-PCR of the TCR CDR3. TCRdb analysed the multiplex PCR reads with MiXCR anew, one entry per CDR3 protein. The table lists under 500,000 distinct CDR3 sequences, 11% to 15% of them singletons.

The chain recombines TRBV11-2 with TRBJ2-7; 12 bases are shared with TRBD2. The sample was blood. The receptor comes from a man in his forties or fifties with Graves' ophthalmopathy. DNA for the CDR3: TGTGCCAGCAGAAAGACTAGCGGGAGTCCCTACGAGCAGTACTTC. Translated, it gives CASRKTSGSPYEQYF.